The 20 T cell receptor beta chains below come from one sample, sequenced in a study of T cells expressing NK-cell markers. TCRdb re-called the 5' RACE reads and gives one entry per CDR3 protein, without DNA. The record lists about 450,000 distinct CDR3 sequences, of which the ten most abundant hold about 7.3%. Material for sequencing was blood T cells: a sorted CD56 or NKG2C T cell subset, CD4+ or CD8+ T cells, or bulk PBMC T cells (not recorded which). The origin of the receptors is a woman aged 18 to 75 in good health.

The rearrangement joins TRBV12-3 or TRBV12-4 to TRBJ1-5; the D call of TRBD1 rests on TCRdb alone, since no DNA is present to check it. This CDR3 has 17 amino acids. CDR3 sequence reads: CASSLALGQGGGQPQHF.

The genes are TRBV7-3 and TRBJ2-3; TCRdb's D gene call, TRBD2, goes unchecked for lack of DNA. The CDR3 length is 16 residues. Germline lookup yields CDR1 SGHTA and CDR2 FQGTGA. The CDR3 sequence is CASSPWTSGATDTQYF.

The chain joins TRBV5-1 to TRBJ1-2; TCRdb indicates TRBD1, and absent DNA this call remains unverified. Germline V CDR1 and CDR2: SGHRS, YFSETQ. There are 14 residues in the CDR3. CDR3: CASTTGNSGYGYTF.

The chain joins TRBV5-1 to TRBJ1-1. This CDR3 is 14 amino acids long. Germline CDR1 SGHRS, CDR2 YFSETQ. The CDR3 reads CASSLVQKHTEAFF.

V gene TRBV6-1 combines with J gene TRBJ2-3; the D call from TCRdb, TRBD1, cannot be confirmed without DNA. Germline assignment: CDR1 MNHNS and CDR2 SASEGT. This CDR3 comprises 13 residues. CDR3 in amino acids: CASTPTSRVPQYF.

This rearrangement joins TRBV29-1 to TRBJ2-5; TCRdb selects TRBD1, and the lack of DNA leaves this call unchecked. The CDR3 extends over 11 amino acids. CDR1 and CDR2 from the germline V gene are SQVTM and ANQGSEA. This CDR3 reads CSVDGAETQYF. The complete variable domain, with remaining parts taken from reference TRBV29-1 and TRBJ2-5, reads SAVISQKPSRDICQRGTSLTIQCQVDSQVTMMFWYRQQPGQSLTLIATANQGSEATYESGFVIDKFPISRPNLTFSTLTVSNMSPEDSSIYLCSVDGAETQYFGPGTRLLVL.

J is TRBJ1-4 and V is TRBV20-1; checking the TCRdb D call of TRBD1 is not possible without DNA. The germline V gene encodes CDR1 DFQATT and CDR2 SNEGSKA (reference sequence). The CDR3 extends over 15 amino acids. The CDR3 sequence: CSAIYAGRGWEKLFF.

The chain couples TRBV30 to TRBJ1-1; TCRdb designates TRBD1, a call that cannot be tested without DNA. In germline, CDR1 is GTSNPN, CDR2 SVGIG (reference sequence). The CDR3 has 12 residues. CDR3 region: CAWGGWNTEAFF.

The chain uses TRBV7-2 and TRBJ2-3. This CDR3 has 13 residues. Germline CDR1 is SGHTA and CDR2 is FQGNSA. CDR3 sequence reads: CASSPVGTDTQYF. The whole variable domain, remainder taken from reference TRBV7-2 and TRBJ2-3, is GAGVSQSPSNKVTEKGKDVELRCDPISGHTALYWYRQSLGQGLEFLIYFQGNSAPDKSGLPSDRFSAERTGGSVSTLTIQRTQQEDSAVYLCASSPVGTDTQYFGPGTRLTVL.

The J gene is TRBJ1-3, the V gene TRBV4-2; TCRdb indicates TRBD1, and absent DNA this call remains unverified. Germline-derived CDR1 and CDR2 are LGHNA and YNFKEQ. This CDR3 is built from 15 residues. The CDR3 sequence is CASSQDRANGNTIYF.

The chain combines TRBV6-2 or TRBV6-3 with TRBJ2-1. The CDR3 has 15 amino acids. Germline CDR1 MNHEY, CDR2 SVGEGT. CDR3 in amino acids: CASLTSRLSHNEQFF.

This chain links TRBV14 with TRBJ2-5; lacking DNA, the TRBD1 call made by TCRdb goes unchecked. CDR3 length: 11 residues. The germline V gene has CDR1 SGHDN and CDR2 FVKESK. The CDR3 loop is CASSQLGGQYF.

The gene calls are TRBV7-6 and TRBJ2-1; TCRdb names TRBD1, which stays unverified in the absence of DNA. Looked up from germline, CDR1 is SGHVS and CDR2 is FNYEAQ. The CDR3 contains 19 residues. This CDR3 reads CASSLRGQGAISSYNEQFF.

The CDR3 reads CASSTYSATLTDTQYF. The gene calls are TRBV7-9 and TRBJ2-3; TCRdb picks TRBD2, but there is no DNA to check that call. Germline-derived CDR1 and CDR2 are SEHNR and FQNEAQ (reference sequence). The CDR3 has 16 residues.

The rearrangement links TRBV6-1 to TRBJ2-3; TCRdb reports TRBD2, a call that lacks DNA to check it against. Germline V CDR1 and CDR2: MNHNS, SASEGT. The CDR3 has 14 residues. The CDR3 sequence is CASRVSGGPDTQYF.

CDR3 sequence: CATSRGTGVSYEQYF. V is TRBV15 and J is TRBJ2-7. Germline CDR1 reads LNHNV; CDR2 reads YYDKDF (reference sequence). The CDR3 length is 15 residues.

The chain combines TRBV29-1 with TRBJ2-1. Germline V gene data show CDR1 as SQVTM and CDR2 as ANQGSEA. The CDR3 spans 13 residues. The chain's CDR3 is CSVEDGSYNEQFF.

The J gene is TRBJ1-3, the V gene TRBV20-1. This CDR3 spans 13 amino acids. In germline, CDR1 is DFQATT, CDR2 SNEGSKA (reference sequence). The CDR3 protein is CSARDLSGNTIYF.

This chain connects TRBV14 to TRBJ1-1; the TCRdb D gene call, TRBD1, has no DNA to confirm it. Germline-derived CDR1 and CDR2 are SGHDN and FVKESK. This CDR3 has 14 residues. The CDR3 is CASKTQGRGTEAFF.

The chain has TRBV28 and TRBJ2-1. Germline loops: CDR1 MDHEN, CDR2 SYDVKM. This CDR3 region has 13 residues. CDR3 region: CASSKSSYNEQFF.